Sequencing of this T cell receptor beta chain was carried out in a study of early T cells in non-severe SARS-CoV-2 infection. TCRdb processed the 5' RACE reads anew with MiXCR; each CDR3 protein has one entry. This sample has nearly 110,000 distinct CDR3 sequences, with roughly 10% found just once. Study observations and caveats: The VDJdb matching leaned toward anti-spike CD8 responses and overlooked private and CD4 specificities.

This clonotype appeared many times. The antigen is undetermined. The sequence was collected from an adult who was a healthcare worker with PCR-confirmed SARS-CoV-2 infection or an uninfected control (not recorded which). Material: whole blood.

This chain's CDR3 is CAISEDGQLNQPQHF. For the CDR3, the DNA is TGTGCCATCAGTGAGGATGGACAGCTAAATCAGCCCCAGCATTTT. The J gene is TRBJ1-5, the V gene TRBV10-3; D is possibly TRBD1 (6 bases). V gave up 2 bases and J gave up 4 bases, with 12 bases separating them. Germline loops: CDR1 ENHRY, CDR2 SYGVKD. This CDR3 has 15 residues.